These 29 T cell receptor beta chains came from one sample sequenced in a study of shared T cell receptors in the human thymus. Some clones are missing from TCRdb's copy, which holds only in-frame ones; the method was immunoSEQ multiplex PCR. The table lists hundreds of thousands of clones, 95% of them singletons. Sequences were obtained from thymocytes. The receptor source for this set is a human donor.

This clone came up once. CDR3 residues: CSVEVGGSSYEQYF. CDR3 nucleotide sequence: TGCAGCGTTGAAGTCGGGGGCAGCTCCTACGAGCAGTACTTC. The rearrangement joins TRBV29-1 to TRBJ2-7; D is perhaps TRBD1 or TRBD2 (6 bases each). Trimming left V 1 base short and J 0 bases short, with 10 bases between. Per germline, CDR1 SQVTM and CDR2 ANQGSEA. The CDR3 loop spans 14 amino acids.

The rearrangement joins TRBV27 to TRBJ1-5; D is uncertain. The V end lost 2 bases, the J end lost 8 bases, and 10 bases lay between the germline ends. This CDR3 contains 13 residues. CDR1 and CDR2 (germline): MNHEY, SMNVEV (reference sequence). The CDR3 DNA follows: TGTGCCAGCAGTTTAGGAGGGATTGAGCCCCAGCATTTT. It encodes CASSLGGIEPQHF.

J is TRBJ1-1 and V is TRBV7-9; the D is unclear. Germline V lookup: CDR1 SEHNR, CDR2 FQNEAQ (reference sequence). The CDR3 sequence is 18 residues long. Trimming removed 2 bases at V and 1 base at J, with 20 bases between. The CDR3, as DNA: TGTGCCAGCAGCTTACGAATATCGTCGGCGTCCCGGAACACTGAAGCTTTCTTT. Its translation is CASSLRISSASRNTEAFF.

The V gene is TRBV6-1, the J gene TRBJ2-7; 9 nucleotides line up with TRBD1. J was trimmed by 3 bases and V by 9 bases; bases with no gene match: 9. Germline lookup yields CDR1 MNHNS and CDR2 SASEGT. The CDR3 extends over 14 amino acids. The CDR3 region has the DNA TGTGCCAGTTTTCGGACAGGGGAACTCTACGAGCAGTACTTC. Translation gives CASFRTGELYEQYF.

The chain recombines TRBV21-1 with TRBJ1-5. TRBV21-1 is listed as a pseudogene. This CDR3 contains 16 residues. CDR3 sequence: CASSPGTHRGSQPQHF. The DNA for the CDR3 is TGTGCCAGCAGCCCCGGGACCCATAGGGGTAGTCAGCCCCAGCATTTT.

This clone appeared once. The J gene is TRBJ2-1, the V gene TRBV5-1; 7 bases agree with TRBD1. Germline lookup yields CDR1 SGHRS and CDR2 YFSETQ. This CDR3 has 15 residues. The J segment lost 6 bases and the V segment lost 6 bases, leaving 12 bases of the junction unmatched. CDR3: CASKPTGTEANEQFF. The CDR3 nucleotides are TGCGCCAGCAAACCAACCGGGACAGAAGCCAATGAGCAGTTCTTC. Full variable domain (outside the CDR3, taken from reference TRBV5-1 and TRBJ2-1): KAGVTQTPRYLIKTRGQQVTLSCSPISGHRSVSWYQQTPGQGLQFLFEYFSETQRNKGNFPGRFSGRQFSNSRSEMNVSTLELGDSALYLCASKPTGTEANEQFFGPGTRLTVL.

The genes are TRBV28 and TRBJ2-7; D might be TRBD1 (6 bases). The V and J ends lost 5 bases and 2 bases respectively, with 10 bases between them. The CDR3 is 13 amino acids. The germline V gene has CDR1 MDHEN and CDR2 SYDVKM. Here the CDR3 reads CASSPRTAYEQYF. CDR3 sequence (DNA): TGTGCCAGCAGTCCCCGGACAGCCTACGAGCAGTACTTC.

J is TRBJ2-1 and V is TRBV28, with a tentative D call TRBD2 (5 bases). The CDR3 has 13 residues. The ends were cut back, 6 bases at V and 3 bases at J, with 9 bases in the middle. Germline values: CDR1 MDHEN, CDR2 SYDVKM. CDR3 coding DNA: TGTGCCAGCAGCTCAGACTACTACAATGAGCAGTTCTTC. Translation gives CASSSDYYNEQFF.

The rearrangement joins TRBV7-9 to TRBJ2-3; D is possibly TRBD2 (6 bases). The CDR3 covers 15 residues. V lost 1 base and J lost 3, with 11 bases in between. Per germline, CDR1 SEHNR and CDR2 FQNEAQ (reference sequence). CDR3 DNA sequence: TGTGCCAGCAGCTTAGGGTTGACTAGTACAGATACGCAGTATTTT. This translates into CASSLGLTSTDTQYF.

The chain couples TRBV19 to TRBJ2-1; 13 bases are a match to TRBD2. CDR3 size: 15 residues. The V gene end was trimmed by 7 bases and the J gene end by 6 bases; junction bases not matched to a gene: 6. Germline V gene lookup returns CDR1 LNHDA and CDR2 SQIVND (reference sequence). CDR3 in amino acids: CASNPLAGGPNEQFF. CDR3 DNA sequence: TGTGCCAGTAACCCACTAGCGGGAGGGCCCAATGAGCAGTTCTTC.

The chain employs TRBV6-4 and TRBJ2-7; D gene uncertain. The CDR3 contains 16 residues. Trimming left V 0 bases short and J 0 bases short, with 12 bases between. The germline gives CDR1 MRHNA, CDR2 SNTAGT. In DNA form, the CDR3 reads TGTGCCAGCAGTGACTCTCCCTTGGTGAACTCCTACGAGCAGTACTTC. Translated, it gives CASSDSPLVNSYEQYF.

The V call is TRBV14, the J call TRBJ1-3, with D possibly matching TRBD1 (6 bases). From germline, CDR1 is SGHDN and CDR2 FVKESK. The V gene lost 4 bases and the J gene lost 0 bases, with 16 bases spanning the gap. The CDR3 totals 17 residues. CDR3 sequence reads: CASSPRDNLFSGNTIYF. In nucleotides, the CDR3 is TGTGCCAGCAGCCCCCGGGACAACCTTTTCTCTGGAAACACCATATATTTT.

This chain uses TRBV14 with TRBJ2-7; no reliable D call. Germline V lookup: CDR1 SGHDN, CDR2 FVKESK. V was shortened by 0 bases and J by 4 bases, with 7 bases between the two germline ends. CDR3 length: 13 residues. CDR3 sequence reads: CASSQELWYEQYF. For the CDR3, the DNA is TGTGCCAGCAGCCAAGAGTTATGGTACGAGCAGTACTTC.

With regard to this clone: The identical CDR3 is also encoded by other nucleotide sequences in the sample. The rearrangement uses TRBV28 and TRBJ2-3; D not resolved. Looked up from germline, CDR1 is MDHEN and CDR2 is SYDVKM. The CDR3 has 11 amino acids. The V end was cut by 5 bases, the J end by 3 bases, with 3 bases between. CDR3 in DNA: TGTGCCAGCAGTCTGACAGATACGCAGTATTTT. It yields the protein CASSLTDTQYF.

The genes are TRBV7-2 and TRBJ2-1; 16 bases match TRBD2. This CDR3 has 16 amino acids. Per the germline V gene, CDR1 is SGHTA and CDR2 is FQGNSA. V shed 6 bases and J 4 bases; nucleotides not matched to a gene: 3. DNA of the CDR3: TGTGCCAGCAGTCAGGGACTAGCGGGAGGGTACAATGAGCAGTTCTTC. Residues: CASSQGLAGGYNEQFF. Full variable domain (rest looked up from reference TRBV7-2 and TRBJ2-1): GAGVSQSPSNKVTEKGKDVELRCDPISGHTALYWYRQSLGQGLEFLIYFQGNSAPDKSGLPSDRFSAERTGGSVSTLTIQRTQQEDSAVYLCASSQGLAGGYNEQFFGPGTRLTVL.

The J gene is TRBJ2-3, the V gene TRBV6-5; tentative D call: TRBD2 (6 bases). Germline CDR1 and CDR2: MNHEY and SVGAGI. The ends were cut back, 5 bases at V and 1 base at J, with 13 bases in the middle. The CDR3 has 15 residues. CDR3 loop: CASSPGERCTDTQYF. CDR3 in DNA: TGTGCCAGCAGTCCGGGGGAGCGTTGCACAGATACGCAGTATTTT.

The chain recombines TRBV5-4 with TRBJ2-7, with D perhaps being TRBD1 or TRBD2 (5 bases each). Trimming pared 4 bases from V and 5 bases from J, leaving 10 bases between. The germline V gene encodes CDR1 SGHNT and CDR2 YYREEE (reference sequence). This CDR3 is built from 12 residues. The CDR3 reads CASSPGHNEQYF. CDR3 DNA: TGTGCCAGCAGCCCGGGGCACAACGAGCAGTACTTC.

The chain couples TRBV7-8 to TRBJ1-2, with D hard to call. The CDR3 consists of 12 residues. Germline loops: CDR1 SGHVS, CDR2 FQNEAQ. The ends were cut back, 2 bases at V and 4 bases at J, with 5 bases in the middle. The CDR3 coding sequence is TGTGCCAGCAGCTTAATCGGCTATGGCTACACCTTC. It codes for CASSLIGYGYTF.

V usage is TRBV2 and J usage is TRBJ1-1, with TRBD1 identical over 10 bases. Germline V gene sequence: CDR1 SNHLY, CDR2 FYNNEI. The CDR3 contains 15 residues. Unmatched junction bases numbered 4, after V lost 6 bases and J lost 0 bases. The DNA of the CDR3 is TGTGCCAGCAGGGCAGACAGGGGGCTGAACACTGAAGCTTTCTTT. Protein: CASRADRGLNTEAFF.

This clone appeared a single time. The chain joins TRBV27 to TRBJ1-3; no clear D. The CDR3 has 15 residues. Germline CDR1 and CDR2: MNHEY and SMNVEV (reference sequence). The V end lost 8 bases, the J end lost 3 bases, and 17 bases lay between the germline ends. CDR3 region: CASGLGPGLGNTIYF. CDR3 bases: TGTGCCAGCGGGCTAGGTCCAGGCCTTGGAAACACCATATATTTT.

V and J are TRBV2 and TRBJ2-7, with a possible D match to TRBD1 (7 bases). Germline V lookup: CDR1 SNHLY, CDR2 FYNNEI. V lost 1 base, J lost 2 bases, and 15 bases lay in between. This CDR3 is built from 16 residues. The CDR3 region has the DNA TGTGCCAGCAGTGAAGGGGCAGGGGGGCGCGCCTACGAGCAGTACTTC. Translation gives CASSEGAGGRAYEQYF.

The chain couples TRBV7-2 to TRBJ1-6; 8 bases align to TRBD1. Trimming took 4 bases from V and 9 from J; bases not matched to a gene: 14. The germline V gene has CDR1 SGHTA and CDR2 FQGNSA. There are 17 residues in the CDR3. Written as DNA, the CDR3 is TGTGCCAGCAGCTCAGACCTGCAGGGGGCTAGAGGTTCACCCCTCCACTTT. It is translated as CASSSDLQGARGSPLHF.

The chain is built from TRBV27 and TRBJ1-5; D is possibly TRBD1 (5 bases). In germline, CDR1 is MNHEY, CDR2 SMNVEV (reference sequence). The CDR3 is 15 amino acids. Trimming cost V 5 bases and J 1 base, with 12 bases left between them. As DNA, the CDR3 is TGTGCCAGCAGTCCGTCTTGGGACAGCAATCAGCCCCAGCATTTT. Its protein is CASSPSWDSNQPQHF.

V and J are TRBV28 and TRBJ1-5; the match to TRBD1 covers 7 bases. The J segment lost 3 bases and the V segment lost 7 bases, leaving 3 bases of the junction unmatched. Germline assignment: CDR1 MDHEN and CDR2 SYDVKM. The CDR3 is 13 amino acids. The DNA for the CDR3 is TGTGCCAGCACACAGGGGTACAATCAGCCCCAGCATTTT. Translated: CASTQGYNQPQHF.

The rearrangement uses TRBV7-9 and TRBJ2-7; D ambiguous. CDR1 and CDR2 from the germline V gene are SEHNR and FQNEAQ (reference sequence). The CDR3 runs 17 residues. Trimming left V 5 bases short and J 4 bases short, with 24 bases between. The CDR3 sequence: CASSQHTSPRDTYEQYF. The CDR3 region has the DNA TGTGCCAGCAGCCAACACACGAGCCCCCGAGACACATACGAGCAGTACTTC.

This clone was detected only once. The J gene is TRBJ1-3, the V gene TRBV5-6, with D perhaps TRBD1 (6 bases). CDR1 and CDR2 (germline): SGHDT, YYEEEE. This CDR3 has 14 residues. V was trimmed by 6 bases and J by 2 bases, leaving 12 bases between them. The CDR3 spells CASTRGDTGNTIYF. The CDR3 bases are TGTGCCAGCACCCGGGGGGACACTGGAAACACCATATATTTT.

The chain joins TRBV9 to TRBJ2-7; D call uncertain. Germline V gene lookup returns CDR1 SGDLS and CDR2 YYNGEE. The CDR3 spans 12 residues. The ends were cut back, 0 bases at V and 6 bases at J, with 7 bases in the middle. The CDR3, as DNA: TGTGCCAGCAGCGTAGCTGTCGGCGAGCAGTACTTC. This gives the protein CASSVAVGEQYF.

Points on this clone: The identical CDR3 is also encoded by other nucleotide sequences in the sample. The chain is built from TRBV28 and TRBJ2-5; the D is unclear. Trimming left V 5 bases short and J 1 base short, with 5 bases between. CDR1 and CDR2 (germline): MDHEN, SYDVKM. There are 12 residues in the CDR3. CDR3 sequence: CASSPTQETQYF. For the CDR3, the DNA is TGTGCCAGCAGTCCTACCCAAGAGACCCAGTACTTC.

The chain carries TRBV25-1 and TRBJ1-4, with D possibly matching TRBD1 (6 bases). The CDR3 length is 16 residues. The germline V and J ends were trimmed by 1 base and 8 bases, with 17 bases remaining between them. In germline, CDR1 is MGHDK, CDR2 SYGVNS. In DNA, the CDR3 is TGTGCCAGCAGTGAATCCCAGGGGAAGAGAGAGGAAAAACTGTTTTTT. Its protein is CASSESQGKREEKLFF.